This T cell receptor beta chain was retrieved from a study of identical twins (dated by TCRdb to 2016 to 2017). Describing the broader study: To test whether fetal clonotypes persist, the study used deep sequencing on TCR alpha and beta repertoires from monozygotic twins, unrelated adults of various ages, and cord blood. To rule out contamination, the twin experiments were replicated at different times with different library preparation protocols. The investigation overall reported the following: Conclusions relied on cross-sectional statistical analysis, since the same donors could not be followed over many years. The excess sharing between twins in beta out-of-frame sequences was weaker because fewer shared sequences reduced the signal-to-noise ratio. Out-of-frame TCR alpha sharing in monozygotic twins was systematically underestimated by recombination models, whereas sharing between unrelated individuals was in agreement with the recombination models. Fewer insertions were carried by abundant cord blood beta clonotypes, a similar but weaker trend appeared in young adult naive repertoires, and no such trend appeared in memory repertoires. Zero-insertion analyses could be partly confounded by invariant T cells such as MAIT and iNKT, though diverse VJ usage argued against such confounding for most clonotypes. Compared with coincidental sharing between unrelated individuals, an excess of low generation-probability sequences was observed among out-of-frame TCR alpha sequences shared between twins.

The library was produced with 5' RACE. Sequencing used an Illumina HiSeq 2000. A universal primer binding site was added through template switching, and the final cDNA carried a unique molecular identifier so that TCR cDNA molecules could be counted accurately. Specific primers in the conserved constant-segment region were used to synthesize first-strand cDNA for TCR alpha and beta chains. To control for contamination, every cDNA library was double barcoded, receiving both a SMART-Mk sample barcode and Illumina barcodes. Two successive PCR steps introduced TruSeq adapter sequences along with Illumina sample barcodes. TCR alpha and beta cDNA libraries were sequenced on the Illumina HiSeq platform with custom primers. In the paper's pipeline: Unique molecular identifiers were extracted from raw reads with MiGEC, and CDR3 positions were determined with MiXCR. Recombination models were inferred per individual with the repgenHMM and IGoR tools using an EM algorithm. Shared clonotypes were analyzed with the tcR package in R, and sharing was normalized by the product of cloneset sizes. To study raw recombination free of thymic and clonal selection effects, out-of-frame nonproductive sequences were analyzed. The raw public reads went through TCRdb reprocessing: fastp at Q25, MiXCR clone calling, in-frame beta chains kept. Each CDR3 protein gets just one entry, which takes the most common genes and DNA from the rows behind it. TCRdb, not the original authors, processed these V and J calls. The sample contains roughly 770,000 distinct CDR3 sequences, roughly 18% of them found a single time. The ten top clones hold roughly 13% of the sample.

Comments on this clonotype: No cognate antigen has been identified for it. No base quality information exists; no much larger clone differs at one position.

All donors were healthy Caucasians. Three pairs of female monozygotic twins, all aged about 18 to 30 years, were included in the twin cohort. Peripheral blood mononuclear cells were the source from which RNA for the TCR libraries was isolated. The CDR3 measures 13 amino acids from cysteine to phenylalanine. The retained sequence is limited to the CDR3, 39 bases, with the frame set at the first base. Trimming removed 6 bases from V and 6 bases from J, leaving 14 bases between the germline ends. The sample also formed part of further work on T cells expressing NK-cell markers. Reported in the second study: Under ten donors provided sorted CD3+CD56+NKG2C+, CD3+CD56+NKG2C- and CD3+CD56-NKG2C+ T-cell subsets, whose TCR beta-chain repertoires were profiled. Among the eight sequenced donors, seven were HCMV-seropositive and one was HCMV-seronegative. To restrict sorting to alphabetaTCR-expressing T cells, an anti-gammadeltaTCR antibody was added in several experiments. In several donors, the dominant CD3+CD56+NKG2C+ clonotypes ranked among the top 10 CD8+ clonotypes, making up 1.0-7.0% of CD8+ T cells. Those dominant clonotypes were again the most abundant among CD3+CD56-NKG2C+ cells in a handful of donors, at roughly 28.3-65%. Whether the expanded NKG2C-expressing T cell clones were specific for HCMV antigens remained unclear. Randomly selected healthy volunteers, three men and five women, were used as the eight sequenced donors. To determine HCMV serostatus, a commercial ELISA kit was used to detect HCMV-specific IgG in serum. For about six donors, bulk peripheral blood T-cell repertoires were also sequenced from unsorted PBMC. MIGEC was used to demultiplex reads and group reads by UMI, and MiTCR was used to assemble and quantify clonotypes. To exclude erroneous sequences, any TCR cDNA sequence not supported by at least two reads was discarded. Downstream repertoire analysis used the tcR package, and clonotypes were matched across fractions by CDR3 nucleotide sequence plus V segment. VDJmatch was used to annotate antigen specificity against VDJdb, with one amino acid substitution in CDR3 allowed.

This sequence uses TRBV12-3 or TRBV12-4 and TRBJ1-1, with TRBD1 tentatively as D gene (5 bases match). The TCR originated in a woman between 18 and 29 years old in good health. Sequenced sample: PBMCs. The nucleotide sequence is given as TGTGCCAGCAGAATAAGGGGAATCTCTGAAGCTTTCTTT. It specifies CASRIRGISEAFF.